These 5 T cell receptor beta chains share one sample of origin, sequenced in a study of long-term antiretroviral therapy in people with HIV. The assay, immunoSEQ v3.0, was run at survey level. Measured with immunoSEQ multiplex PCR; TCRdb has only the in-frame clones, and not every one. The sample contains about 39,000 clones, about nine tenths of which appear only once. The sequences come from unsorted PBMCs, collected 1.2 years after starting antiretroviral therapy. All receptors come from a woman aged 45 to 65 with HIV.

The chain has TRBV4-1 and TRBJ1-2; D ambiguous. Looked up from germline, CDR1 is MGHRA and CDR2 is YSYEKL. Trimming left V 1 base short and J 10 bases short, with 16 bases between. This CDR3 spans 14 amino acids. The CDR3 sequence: CASSQAWTRLDYTF. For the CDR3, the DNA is TGCGCCAGCAGCCAAGCATGGACCCGTCTCGACTACACCTTC.

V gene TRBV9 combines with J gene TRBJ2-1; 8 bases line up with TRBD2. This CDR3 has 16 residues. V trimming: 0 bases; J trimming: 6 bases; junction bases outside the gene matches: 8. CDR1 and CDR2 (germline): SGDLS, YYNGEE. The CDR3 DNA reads TGTGCCAGCAGCGTAGATTACGGGGGGGCGGGCAATGAGCAGTTCTTC. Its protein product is CASSVDYGGAGNEQFF.

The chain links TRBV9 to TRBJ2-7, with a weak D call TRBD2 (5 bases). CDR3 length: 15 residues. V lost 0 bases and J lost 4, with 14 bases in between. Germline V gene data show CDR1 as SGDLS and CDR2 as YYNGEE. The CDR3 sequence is CASSVAFSAGYEQYF. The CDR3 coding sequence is TGTGCCAGCAGCGTAGCCTTTTCTGCGGGTTACGAGCAGTACTTC.

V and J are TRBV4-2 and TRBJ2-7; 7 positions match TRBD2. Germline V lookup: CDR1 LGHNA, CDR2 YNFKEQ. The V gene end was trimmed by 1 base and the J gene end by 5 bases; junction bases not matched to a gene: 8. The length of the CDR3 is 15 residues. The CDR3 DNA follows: TGTGCCAGCAGCCAAGGGGGAGGGATCAGCAACGAGCAGTACTTC. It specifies CASSQGGGISNEQYF.

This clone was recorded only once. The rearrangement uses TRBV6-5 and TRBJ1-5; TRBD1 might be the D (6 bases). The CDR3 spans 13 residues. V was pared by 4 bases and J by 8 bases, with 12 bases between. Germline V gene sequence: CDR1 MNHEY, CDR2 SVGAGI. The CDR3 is CASSSRGLEPQHF. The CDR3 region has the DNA TGTGCCAGCAGTTCCAGGGGTTTGGAGCCCCAGCATTTT.